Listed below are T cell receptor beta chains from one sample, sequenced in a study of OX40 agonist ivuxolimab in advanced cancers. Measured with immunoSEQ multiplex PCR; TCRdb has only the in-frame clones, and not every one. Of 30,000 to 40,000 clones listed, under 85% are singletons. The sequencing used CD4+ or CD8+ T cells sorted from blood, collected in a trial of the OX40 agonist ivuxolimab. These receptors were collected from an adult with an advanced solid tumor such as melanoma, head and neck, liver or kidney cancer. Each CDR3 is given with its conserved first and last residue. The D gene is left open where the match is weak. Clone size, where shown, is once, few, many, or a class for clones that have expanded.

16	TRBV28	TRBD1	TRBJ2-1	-	TGTGCCAGCAGCCAAGTCGGGACAGGGGGCGAGAATGAGCAGTTCTTC	CASSQVGTGGENEQFF
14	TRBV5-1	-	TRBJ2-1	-	TGCGCCAGCAGCTTGGGCCGTGGGGTCCTGGAGCAGTTCTTC	CASSLGRGVLEQFF
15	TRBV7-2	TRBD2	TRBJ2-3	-	TGTGCCAGCGCCTATAGCGGGGGCTCCACAGATACGCAGTATTTT	CASAYSGGSTDTQYF
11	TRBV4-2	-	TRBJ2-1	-	TGTGCCAGCAGCCAAGGTCATGAGCAGTTCTTC	CASSQGHEQFF
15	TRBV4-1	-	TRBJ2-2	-	TGCGCCAGCAGCCAAGATGACGGAATCACCGGGGAGCTGTTTTTT	CASSQDDGITGELFF
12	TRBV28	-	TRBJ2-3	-	TGTGCCAGCAGTTTAAACCTAGATACGCAGTATTTT	CASSLNLDTQYF
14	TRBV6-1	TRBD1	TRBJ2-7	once	TGTGCCAGCAGTGAAGGGGCAGGGGGCTACGAGCAGTACTTC	CASSEGAGGYEQYF
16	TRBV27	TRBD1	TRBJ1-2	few	TGTGCCAGCAGTCCCACGCCCGGGACAGGGATCTATGGCTACACCTTC	CASSPTPGTGIYGYTF
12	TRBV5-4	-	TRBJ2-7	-	TGTGCCAGCAGCCCTGACTCCTACGAGCAGTACTTC	CASSPDSYEQYF
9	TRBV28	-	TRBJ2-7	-	TGTGCCAGCAGGGACGAGCAGTACTTC	CASRDEQYF
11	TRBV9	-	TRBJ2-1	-	TGTGCCAGCAGCGTAGACAATGAGCAGTTCTTC	CASSVDNEQFF
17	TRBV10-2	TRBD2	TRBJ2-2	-	TGCGCCAGCAGTGAAATAGCGGGAGGCGCGAACACCGGGGAGCTGTTTTTT	CASSEIAGGANTGELFF
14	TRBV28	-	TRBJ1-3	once	TGTGCCAGCTCCCCCCCGTTCTCTGGAAACACCATATATTTT	CASSPPFSGNTIYF
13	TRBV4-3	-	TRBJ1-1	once	TGCGCCAGCAGCCAAGATCTAGGGACTGAAGCTTTCTTT	CASSQDLGTEAFF
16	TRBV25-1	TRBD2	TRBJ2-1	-	TGTGCCAGCCAAGGACTAGCGGGGGGGCAGTGGGATGAGCAGTTCTTC	CASQGLAGGQWDEQFF
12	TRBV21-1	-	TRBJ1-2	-	TGTGCCAGCAGCAAAGAGGGCGATGGCTACACCTTC	CASSKEGDGYTF
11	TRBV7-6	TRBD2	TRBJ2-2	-	TGTGCCGGGGGGGGAACCGGGGAGCTGTTTTTT	CAGGGTGELFF
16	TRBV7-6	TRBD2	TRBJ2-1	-	TGTGCCAGCAGCTTGGGGCTTAGCGGGGGATACAATGAGCAGTTCTTC	CASSLGLSGGYNEQFF
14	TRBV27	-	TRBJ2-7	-	TGTGCCAGCAGTTTATCGGTGGGAACCTACGAGCAGTACTTC	CASSLSVGTYEQYF
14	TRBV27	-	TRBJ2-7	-	TGTGCCAGCAACCCCAGCGGGCCCGCCTACGAGCAGTACTTC	CASNPSGPAYEQYF
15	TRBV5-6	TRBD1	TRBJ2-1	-	TGTGCCAGCAGCTTCACAGGGGGCCCCTACAATGAGCAGTTCTTC	CASSFTGGPYNEQFF
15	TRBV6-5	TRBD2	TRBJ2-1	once	TGTGCCAGCAGCCTACTAGCGGGGGAATACAATGAGCAGTTCTTC	CASSLLAGEYNEQFF
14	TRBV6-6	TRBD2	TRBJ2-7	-	TGTGCCAGCAGTTACGGGACTAACTCCTACGAGCAGTACTTC	CASSYGTNSYEQYF
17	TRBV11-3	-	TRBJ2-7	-	TGTGCCAGCAGCTTAGATCGGGGGGCAAGGGTCTTCTACGAGCAGTACTTC	CASSLDRGARVFYEQYF
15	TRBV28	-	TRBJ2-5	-	TGTGCCAGCAGCCCCCCAAACGCAGGATCAGAGACCCAGTACTTC	CASSPPNAGSETQYF
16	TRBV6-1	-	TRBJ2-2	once	TGTGCCAGCAGTGAGGGAAAGGGAGTTGGAACCGGGGAGCTGTTTTTT	CASSEGKGVGTGELFF
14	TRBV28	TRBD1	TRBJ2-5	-	TGTGCCAGCAGTGAGGACAGGGGACCTTCGACCCAGTACTTC	CASSEDRGPSTQYF
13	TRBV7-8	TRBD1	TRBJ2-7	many	TGTGCCAGCAGCGCGGGACAGGGGGGCGAGCAGTACTTC	CASSAGQGGEQYF
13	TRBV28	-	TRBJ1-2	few	TGTGCCAGCAGTCCCTGGGGGATGGATGGCTACACCTTC	CASSPWGMDGYTF
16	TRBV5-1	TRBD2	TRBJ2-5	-	TGCGCCAGCAGCCTAGGGACTAGCGGGGTCGAAGAGACCCAGTACTTC	CASSLGTSGVEETQYF
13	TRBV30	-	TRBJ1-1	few	TGTGCCTGGAGCGAAGGGGTGAACACTGAAGCTTTCTTT	CAWSEGVNTEAFF
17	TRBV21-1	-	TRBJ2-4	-	TGTGCCAGCAGCACCGGGACTAGCGGGGCGGCCAAAAACATTCAGTACTTC	CASSTGTSGAAKNIQYF
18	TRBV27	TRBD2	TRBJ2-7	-	TGTGCCAGCAGTTTATCCGGCTACCGGACTAGCGGGGGGGACGAGCAGTACTTC	CASSLSGYRTSGGDEQYF
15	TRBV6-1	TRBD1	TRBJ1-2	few	TGTGCCAGCAGAGTGGGACAGGGTCTCAACTATGGCTACACCTTC	CASRVGQGLNYGYTF
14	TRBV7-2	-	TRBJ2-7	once	TGTGCCAGCAGCTTATCCCCTAGCTGGTACGAGCAGTACTTC	CASSLSPSWYEQYF
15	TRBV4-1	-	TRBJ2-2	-	TGCGCCAGCAGCCAAGAAGCACAGACGAGTGGGGAGCTGTTTTTT	CASSQEAQTSGELFF
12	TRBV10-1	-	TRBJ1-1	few	TGCGCCAGCAGTTACAGGAACACTGAAGCTTTCTTT	CASSYRNTEAFF
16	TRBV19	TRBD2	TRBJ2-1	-	TGTGCCAGTAGTATCCGACTAGCCGCCCGACACAATGAGCAGTTCTTC	CASSIRLAARHNEQFF
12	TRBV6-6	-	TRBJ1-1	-	TGTGCCAGCAGTTACTCCTTCACAGAAGCTTTCTTT	CASSYSFTEAFF
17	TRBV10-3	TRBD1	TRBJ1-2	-	TGTGCCATCAGTGAGTCGGGACAGGGGGCCGCTAACTATGGCTACACCTTC	CAISESGQGAANYGYTF
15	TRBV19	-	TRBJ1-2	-	TGTGCCAGTAGTATCCCGACAGGAGTGAACTATGGCTACACCTTC	CASSIPTGVNYGYTF
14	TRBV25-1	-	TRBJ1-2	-	TGTGCCAGCAGTGAAATAGGATCCGGGAATGGCTACACCTTC	CASSEIGSGNGYTF
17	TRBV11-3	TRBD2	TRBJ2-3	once	TGTGCCAGCAGCTTGGTCGGTAGCGGGGGATTAACAGATACGCAGTATTTT	CASSLVGSGGLTDTQYF
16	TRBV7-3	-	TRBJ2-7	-	TGTGCCAGCAGTTACAAGGGGTACGCATTCTCCTACGAGCAGTACTTC	CASSYKGYAFSYEQYF
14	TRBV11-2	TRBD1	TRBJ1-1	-	TGTGCCAGCGCCTTAACAGGGGCTAGGGCTGAAGCTTTCTTT	CASALTGARAEAFF
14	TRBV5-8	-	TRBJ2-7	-	TGTGCCAGCAGCCCAGGGGAGGGGATCTACGAGCAGTACTTC	CASSPGEGIYEQYF
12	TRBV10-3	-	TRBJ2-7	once	TGTGCCATCAGTACAGGGTTACACGAGCAGTACTTC	CAISTGLHEQYF
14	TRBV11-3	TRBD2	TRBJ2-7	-	TGTGCCAGCGGTCCTGGGGGGGGTCACTACGAGCAGTACTTC	CASGPGGGHYEQYF